This T cell receptor beta chain came from a study of blood T cell repertoires in COVID-19. TCRdb's copy holds only in-frame clones and misses some; the assay was immunoSEQ multiplex PCR. The sample records more than 200,000 clones, 86% being singletons. This TCR came from a man between 25 and 39 years old with active or convalescent COVID-19. What was sequenced was peripheral blood.

The CDR3 DNA sequence: TGTGCCAGCAGCTTAGGGGGTTGGCAGGGGTCAGAGACCCAGTACTTC. It encodes CASSLGGWQGSETQYF. The chain employs TRBV11-2 and TRBJ2-5; TRBD1 is a possible D gene (6 bases). Germline CDR1 reads SGHAT; CDR2 reads FQNNGV. CDR3 length equals 16 residues. V lost 1 base to trimming and J lost 4 bases, with 16 bases between them.